The source of this T cell receptor beta chain is a study of long-term antiretroviral therapy in people with HIV. Run at survey level, the immunoSEQ assay was version v3.0. The data were produced by immunoSEQ multiplex PCR, yet TCRdb's version contains in-frame clones alone and is incomplete. The sample includes tens of thousands of clones, roughly 84% of them seen just once. The V gene lost 4 bases and the J gene lost 5 bases, with 6 bases spanning the gap. Germline loops: CDR1 MNHNS, CDR2 SASEGT. The CDR3 runs 11 residues. This receptor was obtained from a man in his late teens or twenties with HIV. Here the sequenced sample was unsorted PBMCs, taken 0.2 years before starting antiretroviral therapy. This chain links TRBV6-1 with TRBJ2-7; D ambiguous. The DNA of the CDR3 is TGTGCCAGCAGTGGCCTTCACGAGCAGTACTTC. Translation: CASSGLHEQYF.